This TCR beta chain was sequenced for a study of blood T cell repertoires in COVID-19. In the study overall: Italy, Spain and the United States were the sources of the convalescent and acute COVID-19 samples. T cells, B-cell-depleted T cells, or PBMCs supplied cDNA or gDNA.

Looked up from germline, CDR1 is MGHDK and CDR2 is SYGVNS. The CDR3 length is 15 residues. Trimming left V 1 base short and J 3 bases short, with 12 bases between. Assay used: immunoSEQ multiplex PCR; TCRdb lists only in-frame clones, some missing. The profile shows tens of thousands of clones, approximately 83% of them singletons. This clone is a singleton in its sample. This chain connects TRBV25-1 to TRBJ1-1; D call uncertain. Sequencing input: peripheral blood. The sequence came from an elderly man with active or convalescent COVID-19. CDR3 in amino acids: CASSEWGRRDTEAFF. CDR3 sequence (DNA): TGTGCCAGCAGTGAATGGGGAAGGAGGGACACTGAAGCTTTCTTT.